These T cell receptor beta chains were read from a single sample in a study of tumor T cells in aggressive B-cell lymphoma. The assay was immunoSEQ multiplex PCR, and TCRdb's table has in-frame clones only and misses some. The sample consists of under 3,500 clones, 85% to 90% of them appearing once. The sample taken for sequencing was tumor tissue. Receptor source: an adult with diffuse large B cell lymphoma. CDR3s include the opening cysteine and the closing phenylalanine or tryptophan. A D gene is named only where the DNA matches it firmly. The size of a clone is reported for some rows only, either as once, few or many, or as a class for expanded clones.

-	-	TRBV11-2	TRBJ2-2	CASSFLDNTGELFF	TGTGCCAGCAGCTTTCTAGACAACACCGGGGAGCTGTTTTTT
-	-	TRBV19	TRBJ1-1	CASTSNGRAVWGTEAFF	TGTGCCAGTACCTCCAACGGGAGGGCGGTATGGGGCACTGAAGCTTTCTTT
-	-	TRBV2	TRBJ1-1	CASTEGRDTEAFF	TGTGCCAGCACCGAGGGAAGGGACACTGAAGCTTTCTTT
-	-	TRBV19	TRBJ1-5	CASSARSTGGNQPQHF	TGTGCCAGTAGTGCCCGGAGCACGGGGGGCAATCAGCCCCAGCATTTT
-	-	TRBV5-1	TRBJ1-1	CASSLLGGYTEAFF	TGCGCCAGCAGCTTGCTAGGCGGATACACTGAAGCTTTCTTT
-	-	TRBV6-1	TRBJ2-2	CASSASIWELFF	TGTGCCAGCAGTGCGTCTATCTGGGAGCTGTTTTTT
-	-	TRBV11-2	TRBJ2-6	CASSLSRAGANVLTF	TGTGCCAGCAGCTTATCCAGGGCTGGGGCCAACGTCCTGACTTTC
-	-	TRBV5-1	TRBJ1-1	CASSGGIAEAFF	TGCGCCAGCAGTGGGGGGATCGCTGAAGCTTTCTTT
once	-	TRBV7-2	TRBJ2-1	CASSGSSFGEQFF	TGTGCCAGCAGCGGGAGTTCGTTTGGGGAGCAGTTCTTC
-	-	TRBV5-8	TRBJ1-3	CASSFRGGNTIYF	TGTGCCAGCAGCTTTCGCGGTGGAAACACCATATATTTT
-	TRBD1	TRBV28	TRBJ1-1	CASSAGTGGFNTEAFF	TGTGCCAGCAGCGCCGGGACAGGGGGCTTTAACACTGAAGCTTTCTTT